A single sample is the source of the 8 T cell receptor beta chains below, sequenced in a study of cytomegalovirus exposure and HLA in healthy donors. Sequencing used immunoSEQ multiplex PCR; TCRdb keeps in-frame clones, though not all of them. Of approximately 150,000 clones in the sample, roughly 89% were seen once. The specimen was PBMCs. These receptors originate from a woman aged 18-29 years in good health and CMV-seropositive.

The genes are TRBV30 and TRBJ2-2, with 8 bases that match TRBD2. This CDR3 region has 15 residues. Trimming took 2 bases from V and 2 from J; bases not matched to a gene: 4. Germline V gives CDR1 GTSNPN, CDR2 SVGIG (reference sequence). This CDR3 is CAWSLAGLNTGELFF. CDR3 coding DNA: TGTGCCTGGAGTCTAGCGGGCCTAAACACCGGGGAGCTGTTTTTT.

J is TRBJ2-3 and V is TRBV2; the match to TRBD2 covers 10 bases. Germline loops: CDR1 SNHLY, CDR2 FYNNEI. V lost 6 bases, J lost 4 bases, and 10 bases stayed unmatched. This CDR3 region has 16 residues. The CDR3 is CASRPPLAGRADTQYF. The CDR3 DNA is TGTGCCAGCAGGCCCCCACTAGCGGGAAGGGCAGATACGCAGTATTTT. The variable domain in full, completed from reference TRBV2 and TRBJ2-3, reads EPEVTQTPSHQVTQMGQEVILRCVPISNHLYFYWYRQILGQKVEFLVSFYNNEISEKSEIFDDQFSVERPDGSNFTLKIRSTKLEDSAMYFCASRPPLAGRADTQYFGPGTRLTVL.

The V call is TRBV5-6, the J call TRBJ1-1; perhaps TRBD1 as D (6 bases). Between the trimmed V and J ends, which lost 3 bases and 4 bases, there was a span of 22 bases. The CDR3 covers 17 residues. CDR1 SGHDT and CDR2 YYEEEE come from the germline V gene. CDR3 in amino acids: CASSSPRPVGAGTEAFF. For the CDR3, the DNA is TGTGCCAGCAGCTCCCCGCGCCCAGTGGGGGCGGGCACTGAAGCTTTCTTT.

The rearrangement joins TRBV28 to TRBJ1-2; TRBD1 matches at 12 bases. Germline loops: CDR1 MDHEN, CDR2 SYDVKM. The J segment lost 7 bases and the V segment lost 6 bases, leaving 3 bases of the junction unmatched. CDR3 length: 13 amino acids. In DNA form, the CDR3 reads TGTGCCAGCAGGGGACAGGGGGCGTCTGGCTACACCTTC. Amino acid sequence: CASRGQGASGYTF.

The table lists this clone with a count of one. The chain has TRBV7-2 and TRBJ2-7; TRBD1 might be the D (5 bases). Trimming pared 1 base from V and 7 bases from J, leaving 8 bases between. There are 12 residues in the CDR3. Germline V gene data show CDR1 as SGHTA and CDR2 as FQGNSA. CDR3 loop: CASSLVAGEQYF. In DNA, the CDR3 is TGTGCCAGCAGCTTAGTGGCAGGGGAGCAGTACTTC.

This chain links TRBV14 with TRBJ2-7; perhaps TRBD2 as D (5 bases). Germline V lookup: CDR1 SGHDN, CDR2 FVKESK. CDR3 length: 16 amino acids. The ends were cut back, 0 bases at V and 3 bases at J, with 15 bases in the middle. CDR3 sequence: CASSQDSVGGSYEQYF. CDR3 nucleotide sequence: TGTGCCAGCAGCCAAGATTCGGTGGGTGGGAGCTACGAGCAGTACTTC.

The chain has TRBV6-1 and TRBJ2-7, with 9 bases aligning to TRBD2. The germline CDR1 and CDR2 sequences are MNHNS and SASEGT. The CDR3 is 15 residues long. V was pared by 1 base and J by 0 bases, with 1 base of the junction left unmatched. This chain's CDR3 is CASSEEAGGSYEQYF. For the CDR3, the DNA is TGTGCCAGCAGTGAAGAAGCGGGAGGCTCCTACGAGCAGTACTTC.

V and J are TRBV13 and TRBJ1-5, with 7 positions matching TRBD1. The CDR3 has 15 amino acids. Per the germline V gene, CDR1 is PRHDT and CDR2 is FYEKMQ (reference sequence). V lost 5 bases, J lost 7 bases, and 11 bases stayed unmatched. CDR3 sequence reads: CASSRQGGLKQPQHF. The CDR3 DNA reads as TGTGCCAGCAGCCGACAGGGAGGCCTTAAGCAGCCCCAGCATTTT.